This TCR beta chain is from a study of CD8+CD57+ T cells in acquired aplastic anemia. The count of this clonotype is one. Trimming stripped 3 bases from V and 8 bases from J, with 16 bases between. The germline V gene has CDR1 DFQATT and CDR2 SNEGSKA (reference sequence). This CDR3 contains 13 residues. For CDR3 and TCR beta VDJ profiling, genomic DNA was the template used. TCRdb re-called the reads with MiXCR, one entry per CDR3 protein. The data show 250,000 to 350,000 distinct CDR3 sequences, approximately 55% seen once. The rearrangement uses TRBV20-1 and TRBJ1-2, with D perhaps matching TRBD1 (5 bases). This TCR was recovered from a human donor with severe aplastic anemia or a healthy control (not recorded which). Sequencing input: sorted CD4+, CD8+, or CD8+CD57+ T cells (not recorded which) from PBMCs. CDR3 amino acids: CSASLGVTDGYTF. DNA for the CDR3: TGCAGTGCTAGTCTGGGAGTGACAGACGGCTACACCTTC.